Described below is a single TCR beta chain sequence and its context. These data come from a study of control samples from healthy donors and cancer patients. Assay: immunoSEQ multiplex PCR; the TCRdb copy retains only in-frame clones and omits some. The table includes around 90,000 clones, around nine tenths detected once. The CDR3 loop spans 16 amino acids. Trimming removed 0 bases from V and 4 bases from J; junction bases left unmatched: 9. The germline gives CDR1 SQVTM, CDR2 ANQGSEA. The chain combines TRBV29-1 with TRBJ1-1; 9 bases fit TRBD1. The receptor's source is a man aged 25 to 40 in good health. Sequencing was performed on blood. The CDR3 DNA is TGCAGCGTTGAAGATGAGGGACAGGGCTTTAGCACTGAAGCTTTCTTT. Its protein product is CSVEDEGQGFSTEAFF.